These 21 T cell receptor beta chains originate from one sample sequenced in a study of T cells in localized non-small cell lung cancer (dated by TCRdb to the early 2020s). The protocol used for the library was the immunoSEQ multiplex PCR assay. The immuneACCESS repertoire file appears here via TCRdb, limited to in-frame rearrangements. These files lack a portion of the clones; in checked studies, under half of the deficit traces to unresolved V genes, and the cause of the others is not known. For this sample the table gives about 130,000 clones, of which approximately 88% were detected only once. Approximately 1.7% of the sample comes from the top ten. Sequenced material: peripheral blood, taken before any cancer treatment. All receptors come from a female donor aged 60 or older with stage I lung adenocarcinoma.

This chain connects TRBV7-8 to TRBJ2-5; D gene ambiguous. Trimming took off 6 bases at V and 4 bases at J, with 9 bases between the two ends. The CDR3 runs 12 residues. Germline-derived CDR1 and CDR2 are SGHVS and FQNEAQ. CDR3 sequence: CASSGVGETQYF. The CDR3 DNA reads TGTGCCAGCAGTGGTGTGGGAGAGACCCAGTACTTC. Full variable domain (rest looked up from reference TRBV7-8 and TRBJ2-5): GAGVSQSPRYKVAKRGQDVALRCDPISGHVSLFWYQQALGQGPEFLTYFQNEAQLDKSGLPSDRFFAERPEGSVSTLKIQRTQQEDSAVYLCASSGVGETQYFGPGTRLLVL.

V usage is TRBV19 and J usage is TRBJ2-7, with 10 bases identical to TRBD2. There are 15 residues in the CDR3. Trimming took 11 bases from V and 5 from J; bases not matched to a gene: 15. Germline CDR1 and CDR2: LNHDA and SQIVND (reference sequence). The CDR3 DNA reads TGTGCCTGTGGAGCGGGAGGGGATGGGGATCACGAGCAGTACTTC. It codes for CACGAGGDGDHEQYF.

This clone was counted once. This chain links TRBV4-1 with TRBJ1-4; D perhaps matches TRBD1 (5 bases). The ends were cut back, 0 bases at V and 3 bases at J, with 11 bases in the middle. The CDR3 loop spans 16 amino acids. The germline V gene has CDR1 MGHRA and CDR2 YSYEKL. The chain's CDR3 is CASSQDGTGANEKLFF. DNA of the CDR3: TGCGCCAGCAGCCAAGACGGGACGGGGGCTAATGAAAAACTGTTTTTT.

The chain combines TRBV28 with TRBJ2-1; no reliable D call. V lost 2 bases, J lost 4 bases, and 6 bases lay in between. The CDR3 is 13 residues long. Per germline, CDR1 MDHEN and CDR2 SYDVKM. This CDR3 reads CASSLGPYNEQFF. CDR3 nucleotides: TGTGCCAGCAGTTTAGGTCCGTACAATGAGCAGTTCTTC.

The chain has TRBV28 and TRBJ1-2; D remains ambiguous. CDR1 is MDHEN, CDR2 SYDVKM, per germline. The CDR3 runs 12 residues. The V end was cut by 3 bases, the J end by 5 bases, with 7 bases between. The CDR3 DNA sequence: TGTGCCAGCAGTTTCACACATTATGGCTACACCTTC. Its translation: CASSFTHYGYTF.

The rearrangement joins TRBV5-1 to TRBJ1-1; no firm D call. CDR1 is SGHRS, CDR2 YFSETQ, per germline. The CDR3 totals 11 residues. Trimming cost V 5 bases and J 0 bases, with 2 bases left between them. CDR3 protein: CASRLNTEAFF. CDR3 sequence (DNA): TGCGCCAGCAGGCTGAACACTGAAGCTTTCTTT.

The chain carries TRBV11-2 and TRBJ2-1, with no clear D. The germline V gene encodes CDR1 SGHAT and CDR2 FQNNGV. V was clipped by 4 bases and J by 7 bases, with 14 bases between them. The CDR3 is 14 amino acids. DNA of the CDR3: TGTGCCAGCAGCTCCACCCGACTCCAGAATGAGCAGTTCTTC. Encoded protein: CASSSTRLQNEQFF.

The chain is built from TRBV7-8 and TRBJ2-1; 14 nucleotides align to TRBD2. This CDR3 spans 15 amino acids. The germline gives CDR1 SGHVS, CDR2 FQNEAQ. The V and J ends lost 6 bases and 6 bases, in that order; junction bases with no gene match: 4. The CDR3: CASRATSGRANEQFF. CDR3 sequence (DNA): TGTGCCAGCAGGGCGACTAGCGGGAGGGCCAATGAGCAGTTCTTC.

The rearrangement joins TRBV7-8 to TRBJ2-2; unclear D gene. The CDR3 is made up of 13 amino acids. The V gene's germline CDR1 is SGHVS and CDR2 FQNEAQ. V lost 2 bases and J 4 bases, leaving 5 bases between the germline ends. The CDR3 DNA reads TGTGCCAGCAGCTTACTCCCCACCGGGGAGCTGTTTTTT. This encodes CASSLLPTGELFF.

The gene calls are TRBV18 and TRBJ1-5; a possible D gene is TRBD1 (5 bases). Trimming stripped 1 base from V and 11 bases from J, with 15 bases between. CDR3 length: 14 amino acids. CDR1 is KGHSH and CDR2 is LQKENI in the germline V gene. CDR3 in DNA: TGTGCCAGCTCACCACAGCCGGGACCTTCCGCCCAGCATTTT. It yields the protein CASSPQPGPSAQHF. The full variable domain, completed using reference TRBV18 and TRBJ1-5, is NAGVMQNPRHLVRRRGQEARLRCSPMKGHSHVYWYRQLPEEGLKFMVYLQKENIIDESGMPKERFSAEFPKEGPSILRIQQVVRGDSAAYFCASSPQPGPSAQHFGDGTRLSIL.

The chain couples TRBV28 to TRBJ1-1; a possible D gene is TRBD1 (6 bases). V lost 6 bases, J lost 7 bases, and 18 bases lay in between. Germline V gene sequence: CDR1 MDHEN, CDR2 SYDVKM. CDR3 size: 14 residues. This CDR3 reads CASSPGTLASEAFF. As DNA, the CDR3 is TGTGCCAGCAGCCCCGGGACACTGGCTAGTGAAGCTTTCTTT.

This clone was recorded a few times. The J gene is TRBJ1-4, the V gene TRBV13; D is ambiguous. The germline V and J ends were trimmed by 4 bases and 0 bases, with 18 bases remaining between them. CDR1 and CDR2 (germline): PRHDT, FYEKMQ (reference sequence). There are 18 residues in the CDR3. The CDR3 DNA is TGTGCCAGCAGCTCCAAAAAGGACGGATCCTCAACTAATGAAAAACTGTTTTTT. This gives the protein CASSSKKDGSSTNEKLFF.

This chain links TRBV9 with TRBJ2-7; TRBD2 aligns across 7 bases. V was clipped by 3 bases and J by 2 bases; unmatched bases: 14. From germline, CDR1 is SGDLS and CDR2 YYNGEE. This CDR3 comprises 17 residues. CDR3 in amino acids: CASSGTGALAGAYEQYF. CDR3 DNA: TGTGCCAGCAGCGGTACCGGGGCCTTGGCGGGGGCCTACGAGCAGTACTTC.

The chain uses TRBV6-1 and TRBJ1-1; D perhaps matches TRBD1 (5 bases). V lost 7 bases and J 5 bases, leaving 14 bases between the germline ends. The germline CDR1 and CDR2 sequences are MNHNS and SASEGT. The CDR3 spans 13 residues. The CDR3: CASTGPKMTEAFF. CDR3 bases: TGTGCCAGCACGGGACCGAAGATGACTGAAGCTTTCTTT.

V and J are TRBV4-2 and TRBJ2-7, with 7 bases matching TRBD1. The CDR3 covers 15 residues. Germline CDR1 is LGHNA and CDR2 is YNFKEQ. V lost 7 bases, J lost 2 bases, and 11 bases stayed unmatched. CDR3 DNA sequence: TGTGCCAGCACCGTAAGGGCAGGGGGTGCCTACGAGCAGTACTTC. It yields the protein CASTVRAGGAYEQYF.

V is TRBV19 and J is TRBJ1-3; 11 bases align to TRBD1. The CDR3 length is 16 residues. CDR1 LNHDA and CDR2 SQIVND come from the germline V gene (reference sequence). Trimming removed 4 bases from V and 1 base from J; junction bases left unmatched: 3. The CDR3 is CASSTGTGGSGNTIYF. CDR3 DNA sequence: TGTGCCAGTAGTACCGGGACAGGGGGATCTGGAAACACCATATATTTT.

The chain combines TRBV30 with TRBJ1-5; the D gene is possibly TRBD1 (6 bases). CDR3 length: 12 residues. In germline, CDR1 is GTSNPN, CDR2 SVGIG (reference sequence). Trimming shortened V by 5 bases and J by 1 base, and 6 bases separated the two germline ends. The CDR3 coding sequence is TGTGCCTGGCAGGGGAGCAATCAGCCCCAGCATTTT. Protein sequence: CAWQGSNQPQHF. The full variable domain, its missing parts supplied by reference TRBV30 and TRBJ1-5, is SQTIHQWPATLVQPVGSPLSLECTVEGTSNPNLYWYRQAAGRGLQLLFYSVGIGQISSEVPQNLSASRPQDRQFILSSKKLLLSDSGFYLCAWQGSNQPQHFGDGTRLSIL.

The gene calls are TRBV27 and TRBJ2-7; 9 bases agree with TRBD1. The germline CDR1 and CDR2 sequences are MNHEY and SMNVEV (reference sequence). The junction had 5 bases not matched to a gene; V was cut back by 4 bases and J by 1 base. The CDR3 spans 15 residues. The CDR3 sequence: CASSSRGQGSYEQYF. CDR3 DNA sequence: TGTGCCAGCAGTTCCCGGGGACAGGGTTCCTACGAGCAGTACTTC.

This chain connects TRBV14 to TRBJ1-1; TRBD1 might be the D (5 bases). Germline V CDR1 and CDR2: SGHDN, FVKESK. V was clipped by 4 bases and J by 12 bases, with 18 bases between them. The CDR3 length is 13 residues. CDR3 residues: CASSLIGTAGTFF. The CDR3 DNA sequence: TGTGCCAGCAGCCTAATCGGGACGGCCGGAACTTTCTTT.

The rearrangement joins TRBV14 to TRBJ2-7; D call uncertain. Germline V gene data show CDR1 as SGHDN and CDR2 as FVKESK. V shed 4 bases and J shed 0 bases, with 1 base lying between them. The CDR3 is 11 amino acids. CDR3 DNA: TGTGCCAGCAGCCTCTCCTACGAGCAGTACTTC. Translating it yields CASSLSYEQYF.

In its sample, this clone was seen a few times. V usage is TRBV5-1 and J usage is TRBJ2-7; TRBD1 matches at 11 bases. CDR1 is SGHRS and CDR2 is YFSETQ in the germline V gene. The CDR3 covers 19 residues. CDR3 coding DNA: TGCCCTTCAAAACAAGGACAGGGGGCAGGCGGGAGGGCCGGGTACGAGCAGTACTTC. The encoded protein is CPSKQGQGAGGRAGYEQYF.